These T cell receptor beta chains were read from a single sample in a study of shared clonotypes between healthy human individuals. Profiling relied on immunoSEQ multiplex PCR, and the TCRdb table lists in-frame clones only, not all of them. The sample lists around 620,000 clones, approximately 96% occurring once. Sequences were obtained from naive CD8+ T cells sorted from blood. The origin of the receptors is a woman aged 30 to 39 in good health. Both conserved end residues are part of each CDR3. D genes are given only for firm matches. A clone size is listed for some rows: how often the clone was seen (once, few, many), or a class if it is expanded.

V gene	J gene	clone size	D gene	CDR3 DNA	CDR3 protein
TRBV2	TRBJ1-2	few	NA	TGTGCCAGCAAGGAGGCTGGCTACACCTTC	CASKEAGYTF
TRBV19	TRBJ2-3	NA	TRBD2	TGTGCCAGTAGTATTACTAGCGTAGATACGCAGTATTTT	CASSITSVDTQYF
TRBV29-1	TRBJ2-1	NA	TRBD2	TGCAGCGTTACCCCAGAGTTGACTAGCTTCACCTACAATGAGCAGTTCTTC	CSVTPELTSFTYNEQFF
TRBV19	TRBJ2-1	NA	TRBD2	TGTGCCAGTAGTAGGACTAGCGGGAGTAATGGGGGGAGGATTAGGACTAATGAGCAGTTCTTC	CASSRTSGSNGGRIRTNEQFF
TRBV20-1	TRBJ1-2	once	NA	TGCAGTGCTAGGACTGTACGCGGCTACACCTTC	CSARTVRGYTF
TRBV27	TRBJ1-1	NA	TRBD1	TGTGCCAGCAGTGTAACAGGGGGCAACACTGAAGCTTTCTTT	CASSVTGGNTEAFF
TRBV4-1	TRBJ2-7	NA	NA	TGCGCCAGCAGCCAAGACAGGGGAAATTTCCACGAGCAGTACTTC	CASSQDRGNFHEQYF
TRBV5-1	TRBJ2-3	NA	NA	TGCGCCAGGCGTCCTCCCGGAAACGCTACGCAGTATTTT	CARRPPGNATQYF
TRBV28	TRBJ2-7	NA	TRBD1	TGTGCCAGCAGTTTAAGGGACAGGGCCTACGAGCAGTACTTC	CASSLRDRAYEQYF
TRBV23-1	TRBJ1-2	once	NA	TGCGCCAGCAGTCAAGGTAACTATGGCTACACCTTC	CASSQGNYGYTF
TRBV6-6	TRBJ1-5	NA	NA	TGTGCCAGCAGTTACCTCGTGGAGGGGGGTCAGCCCCAGCATTTT	CASSYLVEGGQPQHF
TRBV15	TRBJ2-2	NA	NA	TGTGCCACCACCCCCAGCGCCATCCGGCCCGGGGAGCTGTTTTTT	CATTPSAIRPGELFF
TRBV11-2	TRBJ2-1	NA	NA	TGTGCCAGCAGCTCTAGGACAGATGGGTACAATGAGCAGTTCTTC	CASSSRTDGYNEQFF
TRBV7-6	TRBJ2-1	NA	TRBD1	TGTGCCAGCAGCTTAGACGGGACAGGGACGGATGAGCAGTTCTTC	CASSLDGTGTDEQFF
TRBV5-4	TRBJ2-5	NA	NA	TGTGCCAGCAACGAAGGACTGGTAGAGACCCAGTACTTC	CASNEGLVETQYF
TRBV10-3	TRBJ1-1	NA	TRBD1	TGTGCCATCATCGCCCCCGGGACAGGGCATGAAGCTTTCTTT	CAIIAPGTGHEAFF
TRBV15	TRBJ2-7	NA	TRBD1	TGTGCCACCAGAGGGACAGATCGTTACGAGCAGTACTTC	CATRGTDRYEQYF
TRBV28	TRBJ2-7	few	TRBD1	TGTGCCAGCAGTTCAGGGGGCTACGAGCAGTACTTC	CASSSGGYEQYF
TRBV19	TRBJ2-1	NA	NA	TGTGCCAGTAGTCTCCTGAGCTCCTACAATGAGCAGTTCTTC	CASSLLSSYNEQFF
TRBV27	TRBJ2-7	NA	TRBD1	TGTGCCAGCAGTTCGGACAGGGAGGCTCCCTACGAGCAGTACTTC	CASSSDREAPYEQYF
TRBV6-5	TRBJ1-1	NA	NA	TGTGCCAGCAGTCTGACAGAGAACACTGAAGCTTTCTTT	CASSLTENTEAFF
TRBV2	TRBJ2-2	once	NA	TGTGCCAGCAGTGTTGTGGTTCGCGGGACCACCGGGGAGCTGTTTTTT	CASSVVVRGTTGELFF
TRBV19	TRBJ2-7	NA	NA	TGTGCCAGTAGTATAGATTTAAGGAACGAGCAGTACTTC	CASSIDLRNEQYF
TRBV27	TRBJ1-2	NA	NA	TGTGCCAGCATGGGACCAGCCTATGGCTACACCTTC	CASMGPAYGYTF
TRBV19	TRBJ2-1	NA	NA	TGTGCCAGTAGTATGTACCCCGGTAATGAGCAGTTCTTC	CASSMYPGNEQFF
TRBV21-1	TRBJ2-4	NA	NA	TGTGCCAACCCGAACGGGACCACGATTACAGCCAAAAACATTCAGTACTTC	CANPNGTTITAKNIQYF
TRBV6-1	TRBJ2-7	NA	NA	TGTGCCAGCAGTGAAGAAGAGGGGGATTACTACGAGCAGTACTTC	CASSEEEGDYYEQYF
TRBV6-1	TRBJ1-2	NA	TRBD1	TGTGCCGGAGGACAGGGACACTATGGCTACACCTTC	CAGGQGHYGYTF
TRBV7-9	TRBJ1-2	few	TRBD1	TGTGCCAGCAGCCTCCGGGACAGGGATGGCTATGGCTACACCTTC	CASSLRDRDGYGYTF
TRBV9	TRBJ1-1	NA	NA	TGTGCCAGCAGCGTAATGGGGACGCCTTCGCTCGATGAAGCTTTCTTT	CASSVMGTPSLDEAFF
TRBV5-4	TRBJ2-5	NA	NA	TGTGCCAGCAGCTTGGCCGAGGGAGAGACCCAGTACTTC	CASSLAEGETQYF
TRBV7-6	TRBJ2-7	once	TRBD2	TGTGCCAGCAGCTTGGGTACTAGCGGGAAGGCGGACGAGCAGTACTTC	CASSLGTSGKADEQYF
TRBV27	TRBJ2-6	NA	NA	TGTGCCAGCAGTTTCGGGTCCGGGGCCAACGTCCTGACTTTC	CASSFGSGANVLTF
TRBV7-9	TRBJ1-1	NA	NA	TGTGCCAGCAGCTCAGTCCGGGACCTTCTATTGAACACTGAAGCTTTCTTT	CASSSVRDLLLNTEAFF
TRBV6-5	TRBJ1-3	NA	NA	TGTGCCAGCAGTTACGGAGGGGACCTATATTTT	CASSYGGDLYF
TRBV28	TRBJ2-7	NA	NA	TGTGCCAGCAGCCCCGTCGTTAAAATCTATGAGCAGTACTTC	CASSPVVKIYEQYF
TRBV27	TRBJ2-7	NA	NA	TGTGCCAGCAGCTCAGGGGCCCACGAGCAGTACTTC	CASSSGAHEQYF
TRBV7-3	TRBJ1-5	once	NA	TGTGCCAGCCGGGACAAAAGCAATCAGCCCCAGCATTTT	CASRDKSNQPQHF
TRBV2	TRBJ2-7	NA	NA	TGTGCCAGCACTTGGGCCGGCTCCTACGAGCAGTACTTC	CASTWAGSYEQYF
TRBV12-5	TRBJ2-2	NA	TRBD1	TGTGCTAGTGCCCCACCTGGACAGGGGAACACCGGGGAGCTGTTTTTT	CASAPPGQGNTGELFF
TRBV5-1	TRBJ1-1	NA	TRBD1	TGCGCCAGCAGATCGACAGGGCCCACTGAAGCTTTCTTT	CASRSTGPTEAFF
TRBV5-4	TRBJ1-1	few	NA	TGTGCCAGCAGCTTGGTGGACACTTCTGAAGCTTTCTTT	CASSLVDTSEAFF
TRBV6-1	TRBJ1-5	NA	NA	TGTGCCAGCGCTGACAGGTCTATTAGCAATCAGCCCCAGCATTTT	CASADRSISNQPQHF
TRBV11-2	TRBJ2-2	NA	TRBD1	TGTGCCAGCAGCTTATCCCCAGGGGGCCCCGCCGGGGAGCTGTTTTTT	CASSLSPGGPAGELFF
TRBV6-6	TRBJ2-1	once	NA	TGTGCCAGCAGTTACTCTTTTGGGAATGAGCAGTTCTTC	CASSYSFGNEQFF
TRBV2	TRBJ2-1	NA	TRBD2	TGTGCCAGCATTCCTCTTCGTGGGACTAGCGGGAGTAATGAGCAGTTCTTC	CASIPLRGTSGSNEQFF
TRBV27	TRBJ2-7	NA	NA	TGTGCCAGCAGTTTACGCGGGCTCCCGGGCCGGTACGAGCAGTACTTC	CASSLRGLPGRYEQYF
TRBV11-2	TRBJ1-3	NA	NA	TGTGCCAGCAGCCCGGACATTGGAAACACCATATATTTT	CASSPDIGNTIYF
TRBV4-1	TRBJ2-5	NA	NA	TGCGCCAGCAGCCAAGACATGGAAGAGACCCAGTACTTC	CASSQDMEETQYF
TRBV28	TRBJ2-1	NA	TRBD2	TGTGCCAGCAGTATCGAACTAGCGGGCTTCTACAATGAGCAGTTCTTC	CASSIELAGFYNEQFF
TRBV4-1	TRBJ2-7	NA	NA	TGCGCCAGCAGCCAACCCGGACAGAGCTCCTACGAGCAGTACTTC	CASSQPGQSSYEQYF
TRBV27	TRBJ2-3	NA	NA	TGTGCCAGCAGGGTTTCGGGAGCAATAGATACGCAGTATTTT	CASRVSGAIDTQYF
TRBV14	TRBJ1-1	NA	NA	TGTGCCAGCAGCCAACGACAGCCAGGAAACACTGAAGCTTTCTTT	CASSQRQPGNTEAFF